This T cell receptor (beta chain) originates from a study of cytomegalovirus exposure and HLA in healthy donors. This table comes from immunoSEQ multiplex PCR, and its TCRdb copy is limited to in-frame clones, with some not included. This repertoire shows around 150,000 clones, approximately 84% found once; its top ten account for around 27%. Trimming stripped 4 bases from V and 1 base from J, with 9 bases between. This CDR3 spans 14 amino acids. Germline assignment: CDR1 SGHNT and CDR2 YYREEE (reference sequence). The source is a young man in good health and CMV-seropositive. The sequenced sample was PBMCs. This chain joins TRBV5-4 and TRBJ2-1; no firm D call. Here the CDR3 reads CASSRRSSYNEQFF. The CDR3 nucleotides read TGTGCCAGCAGCCGCAGGTCATCCTACAATGAGCAGTTCTTC.